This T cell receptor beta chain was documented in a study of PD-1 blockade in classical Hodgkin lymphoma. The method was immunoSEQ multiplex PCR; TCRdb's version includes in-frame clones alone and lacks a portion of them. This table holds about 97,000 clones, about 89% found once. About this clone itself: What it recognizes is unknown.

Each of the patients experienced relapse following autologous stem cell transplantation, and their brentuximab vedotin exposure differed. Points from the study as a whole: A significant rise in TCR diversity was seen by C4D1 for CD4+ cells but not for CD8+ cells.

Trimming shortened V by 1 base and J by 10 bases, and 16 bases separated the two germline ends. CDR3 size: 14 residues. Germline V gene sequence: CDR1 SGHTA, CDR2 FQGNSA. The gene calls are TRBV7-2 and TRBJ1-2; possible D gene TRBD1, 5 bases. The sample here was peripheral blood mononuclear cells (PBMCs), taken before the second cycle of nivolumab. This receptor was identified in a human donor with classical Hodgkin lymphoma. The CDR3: CASSLDTGGTDYTF. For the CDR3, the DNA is TGTGCCAGCAGCTTAGATACCGGGGGTACGGACTACACCTTC. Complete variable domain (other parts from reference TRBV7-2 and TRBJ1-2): GAGVSQSPSNKVTEKGKDVELRCDPISGHTALYWYRQSLGQGLEFLIYFQGNSAPDKSGLPSDRFSAERTGGSVSTLTIQRTQQEDSAVYLCASSLDTGGTDYTFGSGTRLTVV.